The clone carrying this T cell receptor beta chain was found many times. Its antigen remains unknown. Clinical symptoms, serum thyroxine and TRAb, thyroid ultrasound and orbital computed tomography together formed the diagnostic basis. Amplified TCR beta CDR3 regions derived from RNA transcripts. A set of HTBI primers served as the primers for a first-round RT-PCR of the TCR CDR3. TCRdb passed the multiplex PCR reads through MiXCR, listing each CDR3 protein once. The table shows about 400,000 distinct CDR3 sequences, with about 12% occurring only once. The data were taken from a study of T cells in Graves' hyperthyroidism and ophthalmopathy. Study results and limitations: Stable hyperthyroidism was separated from ophthalmopathy by a model based on 13 V-J features. The model anticipated ophthalmopathy a median 6.5 months pre-onset.

Germline V lookup: CDR1 MDHEN, CDR2 SYDVKM. The CDR3 is made up of 13 amino acids. With 6 bases clipped from V and 5 bases from J, the junction kept 6 bases outside the gene matches. This clonotype was sampled from a woman aged 18-29 years with Graves' hyperthyroidism. The sequencing sample was made of blood. This chain uses TRBV28 with TRBJ2-5, with TRBD1 matching 7 bases. The DNA for the CDR3 is TGTGCCAGCAGGCCAACAGGGGTTGAGACCCAGTACTTC. Encoded protein: CASRPTGVETQYF. Full variable domain (rest looked up from reference TRBV28 and TRBJ2-5): DVKVTQSSRYLVKRTGEKVFLECVQDMDHENMFWYRQDPGLGLRLIYFSYDVKMKEKGDIPEGYSVSREKKERFSLILESASTNQTSMYLCASRPTGVETQYFGPGTRLLVL.